This TCR beta chain was observed in a study of shared clonotypes between healthy human individuals. Study background: Per-donor plates numbered three CD4 naive, three CD4 memory, two CD8 naive and one CD8 memory.

Every subset's genomic DNA went evenly onto several immunoSEQ plates. Using roughly 200 ng DNA, around 30,000 T cell genomes, the sorted-subset replicate PCRs were run. The repertoire was sequenced with immunoSEQ multiplex PCR; TCRdb's copy has only in-frame clones and lacks some. The table shows about 1.1 million clones, with 75% to 85% occurring only once. Germline CDR1 and CDR2: GTSNPN and SVGIG (reference sequence). This CDR3 is 14 amino acids long. Trimming removed 7 bases from V and 3 bases from J, with 18 bases in between. This chain joins TRBV30 and TRBJ1-2; D is possibly TRBD1 (5 bases). The material sequenced was memory CD4+ T cells from PBMCs. The subset is: CD45RA-negative fraction. The receptor was derived from a man younger than 35 in good health. Some clones in this sample may be carry-over from other donors' samples. CDR3 amino acids: CALSRGHRDYGYTF. The CDR3 DNA reads as TGTGCCTTATCACGGGGCCACCGAGACTATGGCTACACCTTC.